Below are 25 T cell receptor beta chains sequenced from a single sample in a study of tumor-infiltrating lymphocytes in localized non-small cell lung cancer (dated by TCRdb to 2020 to 2022). Library construction relied on the immunoSEQ multiplex PCR assay. TCRdb retrieved this table from immuneACCESS and kept in-frame rearrangements only. Not all clones are present; in checked studies, unresolved V genes account for under half, and no reason is known for the remainder. The sample records about 21,000 clones, nearly 80% of which are singletons. The ten largest account for 3% to 3.5% of the sample. The sample consisted of lung tumor tissue. The receptor set was obtained from a human donor with non-small cell lung cancer.

The chain links TRBV9 to TRBJ2-5; the match to TRBD2 covers 7 bases. This CDR3 spans 14 amino acids. Germline V lookup: CDR1 SGDLS, CDR2 YYNGEE. V was clipped by 0 bases and J by 7 bases; unmatched bases: 6. CDR3 coding DNA: TGTGCCAGCAGCGTAGGAACTAGCGCACTGACCCAGTACTTC. Its translation: CASSVGTSALTQYF.

The V gene is TRBV19, the J gene TRBJ1-5; weak D call: TRBD1 (5 bases). CDR3 length: 13 amino acids. V lost 7 bases and J lost 5, with 12 bases in between. In germline, CDR1 is LNHDA, CDR2 SQIVND (reference sequence). The DNA for the CDR3 is TGTGCCAGTATGGGGGTAGGGGATCAGCCCCAGCATTTT. Amino acid sequence: CASMGVGDQPQHF.

This chain connects TRBV6-5 to TRBJ1-2; TRBD1 might be the D (6 bases). Germline CDR1 reads MNHEY; CDR2 reads SVGAGI. V shed 0 bases and J shed 7 bases, with 12 bases lying between them. The CDR3 has 14 residues. In nucleotides, the CDR3 is TGTGCCAGCAGTTACTCGACAGGATTTGGTGGCTACACCTTC. As protein: CASSYSTGFGGYTF.

V gene TRBV6-5 combines with J gene TRBJ1-2; D gene unclear. CDR3 size: 14 residues. Germline V lookup: CDR1 MNHEY, CDR2 SVGAGI. V shed 6 bases and J shed 4 bases, with 15 bases lying between them. The CDR3 DNA is TGTGCCAGCAGCCTTGGACGGGATATCTATGGCTACACCTTC. As protein: CASSLGRDIYGYTF.

The rearrangement links TRBV7-2 to TRBJ2-7; TRBD1 or TRBD2 may be the D gene (5 bases each). V lost 5 bases and J lost 7, with 12 bases in between. Germline V lookup: CDR1 SGHTA, CDR2 FQGNSA. This CDR3 comprises 12 residues. DNA of the CDR3: TGTGCCAGCAGCCTCGGGACGGGTGAGCAGTACTTC. The encoded protein is CASSLGTGEQYF.

J is TRBJ2-7 and V is TRBV2; 7 bases match TRBD1. V was clipped by 3 bases and J by 0 bases; unmatched bases: 5. The CDR3 has 15 amino acids. The germline gives CDR1 SNHLY, CDR2 FYNNEI. The CDR3, as DNA: TGTGCCAGCAGTGACCCGGGACAGCCCTCCTACGAGCAGTACTTC. Amino acids: CASSDPGQPSYEQYF.

The chain recombines TRBV7-2 with TRBJ2-7; 8 positions agree with TRBD1. Losses at the gene ends were 1 base for V and 2 bases for J; bases not matched to a gene: 7. Germline values: CDR1 SGHTA, CDR2 FQGNSA. This CDR3 region has 16 residues. The CDR3 nucleotides read TGTGCCAGCAGCTTAGTACGTCTACAGGGGGCCTACGAGCAGTACTTC. Translation gives CASSLVRLQGAYEQYF.

This clone has a handful of counts. V and J are TRBV11-2 and TRBJ2-7; 7 bases fit TRBD1. Germline values: CDR1 SGHAT, CDR2 FQNNGV. After removal of 5 bases from V and 3 bases from J, the junction contained 7 bases not matched to a gene. There are 14 residues in the CDR3. This CDR3 reads CASSQRQGIYEQYF. The CDR3 DNA follows: TGTGCCAGCAGCCAACGACAGGGTATCTACGAGCAGTACTTC.

The sample holds one count of this clone. V and J are TRBV5-1 and TRBJ1-1; D ambiguous. The ends were cut back, 4 bases at V and 6 bases at J, with 13 bases in the middle. This CDR3 contains 13 residues. The germline gives CDR1 SGHRS, CDR2 YFSETQ. For the CDR3, the DNA is TGCGCCAGCAGCCCGGCGGACGGTTCTGAAGCTTTCTTT. It specifies CASSPADGSEAFF.

The rearrangement links TRBV28 to TRBJ2-5; D not certain. Germline lookup yields CDR1 MDHEN and CDR2 SYDVKM. This CDR3 comprises 13 residues. V dropped 2 bases and J dropped 4 bases, with 8 bases sitting between them. Written as DNA, the CDR3 is TGTGCCAGCAGTTTACCACAGCTAGAGACCCAGTACTTC. Protein sequence: CASSLPQLETQYF.

The V and J genes are TRBV6-5 and TRBJ1-2; the D gene is possibly TRBD1 (5 bases). V lost 0 bases and J 7 bases, leaving 18 bases between the germline ends. The CDR3 totals 16 residues. The germline V gene encodes CDR1 MNHEY and CDR2 SVGAGI. CDR3 residues: CASSYSNAGPRGGYTF. CDR3 nucleotides: TGTGCCAGCAGTTACTCGAACGCCGGCCCGAGGGGTGGCTACACCTTC.

This chain links TRBV7-9 with TRBJ2-5; D gene ambiguous. Germline CDR1 SEHNR, CDR2 FQNEAQ (reference sequence). This CDR3 contains 16 residues. V gave up 0 bases and J gave up 4 bases, with 15 bases separating them. The CDR3 nucleotides read TGTGCCAGCAGCTTAGCGGAAGTACAGTGGAGAGAGACCCAGTACTTC. Translating it yields CASSLAEVQWRETQYF.

The chain links TRBV9 to TRBJ2-7; D may correspond to TRBD1 or TRBD2 (5 bases each). The V gene's germline CDR1 is SGDLS and CDR2 YYNGEE. V was pared by 3 bases and J by 2 bases, with 9 bases between. The CDR3 loop spans 13 amino acids. CDR3 in DNA: TGTGCCAGCAGCGCGGGGACGCCCTACGAGCAGTACTTC. Translation: CASSAGTPYEQYF.

CDR3 loop: CASSLGSGSEQYF. Here the CDR3 DNA reads TGTGCCAGCAGCTTAGGTAGCGGGAGCGAGCAGTACTTC. The V and J genes are TRBV11-2 and TRBJ2-7, with 9 bases fitting TRBD2. V lost 1 base, J lost 6 bases, and 1 base stayed unmatched. Germline V gives CDR1 SGHAT, CDR2 FQNNGV. The CDR3 contains 13 residues.

J is TRBJ2-3 and V is TRBV19; 8 bases align to TRBD2. The CDR3 is 17 amino acids. Germline V gene lookup returns CDR1 LNHDA and CDR2 SQIVND (reference sequence). V was pared by 1 base and J by 3 bases, with 9 bases of the junction left unmatched. The CDR3 reads CASSIGPSGRFTDTQYF. CDR3 nucleotides: TGTGCCAGTAGTATAGGGCCCAGCGGGAGATTTACAGATACGCAGTATTTT.

V usage is TRBV6-5 and J usage is TRBJ2-7; 8 bases line up with TRBD1. Germline CDR1 MNHEY, CDR2 SVGAGI. Unmatched junction bases numbered 13, after V lost 4 bases and J lost 5 bases. This CDR3 spans 16 amino acids. The CDR3 DNA sequence: TGTGCCAGCAGTTCCTTCGGACAGGGAATGTCTCACGAGCAGTACTTC. It translates to CASSSFGQGMSHEQYF.

In its sample, this clone ranks as medium-sized. This sequence joins TRBV28 and TRBJ2-7; TRBD1 or TRBD2 may be the D gene (7 bases each). Germline CDR1 reads MDHEN; CDR2 reads SYDVKM. V lost 5 bases to trimming and J lost 3 bases, with 23 bases between them. The CDR3 extends over 17 amino acids. CDR3 loop: CASSPQGGLAEIYEQYF. The CDR3 DNA reads as TGTGCCAGCAGTCCCCAGGGGGGGCTAGCGGAGATCTACGAGCAGTACTTC.

The chain combines TRBV5-1 with TRBJ1-3, with D maybe TRBD1 (6 bases). The V end lost 9 bases, the J end lost 2 bases, and 12 bases lay between the germline ends. The germline gives CDR1 SGHRS, CDR2 YFSETQ. CDR3 length: 13 amino acids. The chain's CDR3 is CATSTGTGNTIYF. The CDR3 DNA reads TGCGCCACCTCAACAGGGACTGGAAACACCATATATTTT. Supplemented by reference TRBV5-1 and TRBJ1-3, the full variable domain reads KAGVTQTPRYLIKTRGQQVTLSCSPISGHRSVSWYQQTPGQGLQFLFEYFSETQRNKGNFPGRFSGRQFSNSRSEMNVSTLELGDSALYLCATSTGTGNTIYFGEGSWLTVV.

The V and J genes are TRBV18 and TRBJ1-4; perhaps TRBD1 as D (5 bases). With 3 bases removed from V and 11 bases from J, the gap between germline ends came to 13 bases. The V gene's germline CDR1 is KGHSH and CDR2 LQKENI. The CDR3 consists of 13 residues. CDR3: CASSPGEGRKLFF. In DNA form, the CDR3 reads TGTGCCAGCTCACCGGGAGAGGGGCGGAAACTGTTTTTT.

V is TRBV30 and J is TRBJ2-5; 10 bases are shared with TRBD2. The V segment lost 1 base and the J segment 4 bases; nucleotides outside the gene matches: 9. The CDR3 consists of 16 residues. Per the germline V gene, CDR1 is GTSNPN and CDR2 is SVGIG (reference sequence). The DNA for the CDR3 is TGTGCCTGGAGTGGGGGACTAGCGCGTTATTCAGAGACCCAGTACTTC. It is translated as CAWSGGLARYSETQYF.

The J gene is TRBJ2-2, the V gene TRBV7-8, with 7 positions matching TRBD2. V lost 5 bases to trimming and J lost 10 bases; unmatched junction nucleotides: 19. The germline V gene encodes CDR1 SGHVS and CDR2 FQNEAQ. The CDR3 sequence is 17 residues long. CDR3 protein: CASSQPKRDGEVKELFF. The CDR3 bases are TGTGCCAGCAGCCAACCTAAGCGGGATGGGGAGGTTAAGGAGCTGTTTTTT.

This chain connects TRBV19 to TRBJ2-1; 7 bases agree with TRBD2. CDR1 and CDR2 (germline): LNHDA, SQIVND (reference sequence). This CDR3 is built from 12 residues. The junction had 9 bases not matched to a gene; V was cut back by 9 bases and J by 10 bases. The CDR3 DNA follows: TGTGCCAGCAAACTCCTCGGGGGGGAGCAGTTCTTC. This translates into CASKLLGGEQFF.

This clone was picked up a small number of times. The chain uses TRBV4-3 and TRBJ2-3; the match to TRBD1 covers 8 bases. The V gene end was trimmed by 0 bases and the J gene end by 7 bases; junction bases not matched to a gene: 12. The germline gives CDR1 LGHNA, CDR2 YSLEER. This CDR3 comprises 17 residues. This chain's CDR3 is CASSQDWGRGPGNTQYF. DNA for the CDR3: TGCGCCAGCAGCCAAGATTGGGGCAGGGGGCCCGGGAATACGCAGTATTTT.

V usage is TRBV10-3 and J usage is TRBJ1-1, with TRBD1 identical over 8 bases. The V gene's germline CDR1 is ENHRY and CDR2 SYGVKD. Trimming at V came to 6 bases and at J to 4 bases, leaving 4 bases not matched to a gene. The CDR3 totals 13 residues. DNA of the CDR3: TGTGCCATCAGAAAAGACAGGGGCACTGAAGCTTTCTTT. Its translation: CAIRKDRGTEAFF.

The chain links TRBV7-9 to TRBJ2-3; TRBD1 is a possible D gene (6 bases). The CDR3 covers 19 residues. Germline values: CDR1 SEHNR, CDR2 FQNEAQ (reference sequence). V was trimmed by 0 bases and J by 0 bases, leaving 19 bases between them. The CDR3 here is CASSLASGALFSSTDTQYF. The CDR3 DNA follows: TGTGCCAGCAGCTTAGCGTCAGGGGCCCTTTTCTCTAGCACAGATACGCAGTATTTT. Supplemented by reference TRBV7-9 and TRBJ2-3, the full variable domain reads DTGVSQNPRHKITKRGQNVTFRCDPISEHNRLYWYRQTLGQGPEFLTYFQNEAQLEKSRLLSDRFSAERPKGSFSTLEIQRTEQGDSAMYLCASSLASGALFSSTDTQYFGPGTRLTVL.